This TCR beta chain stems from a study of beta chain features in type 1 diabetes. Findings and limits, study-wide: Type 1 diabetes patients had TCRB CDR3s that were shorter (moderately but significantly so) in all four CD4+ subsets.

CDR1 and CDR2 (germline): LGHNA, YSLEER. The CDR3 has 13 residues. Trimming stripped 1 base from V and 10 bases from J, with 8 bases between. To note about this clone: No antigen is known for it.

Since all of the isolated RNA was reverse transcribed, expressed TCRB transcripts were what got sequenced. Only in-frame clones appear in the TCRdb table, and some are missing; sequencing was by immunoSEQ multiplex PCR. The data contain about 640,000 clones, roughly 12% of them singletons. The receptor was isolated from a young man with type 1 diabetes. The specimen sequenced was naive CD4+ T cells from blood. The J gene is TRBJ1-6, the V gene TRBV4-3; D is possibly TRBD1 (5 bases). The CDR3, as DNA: TGCGCCAGCAGCCAAGTCAGGGACTCACCCCTCCACTTT. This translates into CASSQVRDSPLHF.